Given below is one TCR beta chain in context. The clone's antigen remains unknown. Base quality data are lacking; no much larger clone is found one base away. Library construction relied on the immunoSEQ multiplex PCR assay. What TCRdb holds here is the immuneACCESS table cut down to in-frame rearrangements. Part of the clones is not present; checked against another copy, under half of the missing clones reflect an unresolved V gene, and the others are unexplained. Present in this sample are about 77,000 clones, 85% to 95% of which were seen just once. The ten largest clones represent about 5.6% of the sample. From the cysteine through the phenylalanine, the CDR3 covers 16 amino acids. Kept here is only the CDR3 DNA, which spans 48 bases and is read in frame from base 1. CDR1 MNHNY and CDR2 SVGAGI are derived from the germline V gene (reference sequence). Ends trimmed: V by 0 bases, J by 1 base; bases unmatched to a gene: 2.

This entry is derived from a study of control samples from healthy donors and cancer patients (dated by TCRdb to 2018 to 2020). The source is a woman aged 60 to 75 in good health. The V and J segments used are TRBV6-6 and TRBJ1-5; a stretch of 8 junction bases matches TRBD1. Sequencing was carried out using blood. The CDR3 here reads CASSYSDRASNQPQHF. The sequence in DNA is TGTGCCAGCAGTTACTCGGACAGGGCGAGCAATCAGCCCCAGCATTTT.